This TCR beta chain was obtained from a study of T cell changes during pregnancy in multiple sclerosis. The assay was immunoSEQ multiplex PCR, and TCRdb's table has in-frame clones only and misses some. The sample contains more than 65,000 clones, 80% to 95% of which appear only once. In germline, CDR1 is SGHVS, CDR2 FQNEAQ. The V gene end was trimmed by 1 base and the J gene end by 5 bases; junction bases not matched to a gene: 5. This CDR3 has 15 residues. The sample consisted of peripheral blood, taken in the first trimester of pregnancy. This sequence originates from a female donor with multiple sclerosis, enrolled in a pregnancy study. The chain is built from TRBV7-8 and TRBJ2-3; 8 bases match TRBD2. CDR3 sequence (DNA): TGTGCCAGCAGCTTAGATAGCCTAGCGGGAGATACGCAGTATTTT. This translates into CASSLDSLAGDTQYF.